What follows describes a single TCR beta chain. Its antigen is not known. Sequencing used cDNA as its template, made by extracting RNA and reverse transcribing it. TCRdb's table, derived via immunoSEQ multiplex PCR, lists solely in-frame clones and lacks some. The table has more than 95,000 clones, around two fifths seen once; the top ten hold 3.1%. The record originates from a study of CD8+ T cells in alopecia areata. Study-wide findings and caveats: TCRs were shared less clearly across patients than in mice, possibly for HLA-related reasons. The study found higher clonality in lesional than normal scalp, especially in alopecia totalis/universalis.

The CDR3 consists of 16 residues. Unmatched junction bases numbered 14, after V lost 4 bases and J lost 8 bases. Germline loops: CDR1 SGHRS, CDR2 YFSETQ. The study team obtained lesional scalp punch biopsies and peripheral blood from alopecia areata patients. The chain combines TRBV5-1 with TRBJ2-1; TRBD2 aligns across 8 bases. The receptor was derived from a human donor with alopecia areata. Input material: CD4+ T cells sorted from blood. CDR3 sequence (DNA): TGCGCCAGCAGCGGAAGACTAGCGCTGGGGGGCGATGAGCAGTTCTTC. This sequence encodes CASSGRLALGGDEQFF. The whole variable domain, remainder taken from reference TRBV5-1 and TRBJ2-1, is KAGVTQTPRYLIKTRGQQVTLSCSPISGHRSVSWYQQTPGQGLQFLFEYFSETQRNKGNFPGRFSGRQFSNSRSEMNVSTLELGDSALYLCASSGRLALGGDEQFFGPGTRLTVL.